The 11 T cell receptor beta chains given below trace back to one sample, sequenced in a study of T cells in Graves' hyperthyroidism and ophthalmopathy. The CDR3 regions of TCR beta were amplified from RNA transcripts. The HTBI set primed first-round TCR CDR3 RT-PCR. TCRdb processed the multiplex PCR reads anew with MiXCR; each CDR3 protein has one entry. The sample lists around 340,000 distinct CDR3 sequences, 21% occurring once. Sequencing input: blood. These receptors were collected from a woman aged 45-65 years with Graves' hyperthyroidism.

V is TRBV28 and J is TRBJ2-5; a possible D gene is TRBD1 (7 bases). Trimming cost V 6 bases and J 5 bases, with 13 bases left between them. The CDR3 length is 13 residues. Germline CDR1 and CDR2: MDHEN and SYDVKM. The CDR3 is CASSPTGRETQYF. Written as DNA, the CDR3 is TGTGCCAGCAGCCCGACAGGGAGGGAGACCCAGTACTTC. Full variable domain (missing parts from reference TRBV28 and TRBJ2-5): DVKVTQSSRYLVKRTGEKVFLECVQDMDHENMFWYRQDPGLGLRLIYFSYDVKMKEKGDIPEGYSVSREKKERFSLILESASTNQTSMYLCASSPTGRETQYFGPGTRLLVL.

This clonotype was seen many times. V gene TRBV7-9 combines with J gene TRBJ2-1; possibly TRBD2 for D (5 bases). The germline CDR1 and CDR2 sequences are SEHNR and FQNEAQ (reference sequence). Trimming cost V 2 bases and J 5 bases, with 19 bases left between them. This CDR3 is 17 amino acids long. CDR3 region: CASSLTEWPDLDNEQFF. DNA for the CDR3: TGTGCCAGCAGCTTAACAGAGTGGCCGGACTTAGACAATGAGCAGTTCTTC.

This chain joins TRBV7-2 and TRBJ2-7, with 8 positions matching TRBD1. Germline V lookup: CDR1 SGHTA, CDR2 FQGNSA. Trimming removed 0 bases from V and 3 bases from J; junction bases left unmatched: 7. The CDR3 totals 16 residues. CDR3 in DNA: TGTGCCAGCAGCTTAGCCCCGACAGGGGCAGGCTACGAGCAGTACTTC. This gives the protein CASSLAPTGAGYEQYF.

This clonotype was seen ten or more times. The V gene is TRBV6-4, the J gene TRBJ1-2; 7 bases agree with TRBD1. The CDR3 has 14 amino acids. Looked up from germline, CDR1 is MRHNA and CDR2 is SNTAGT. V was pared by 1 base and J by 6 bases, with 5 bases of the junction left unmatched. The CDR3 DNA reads TGTGCCAGCAGTGACTTATACAGGGGCAATGGCTACACCTTC. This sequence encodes CASSDLYRGNGYTF.

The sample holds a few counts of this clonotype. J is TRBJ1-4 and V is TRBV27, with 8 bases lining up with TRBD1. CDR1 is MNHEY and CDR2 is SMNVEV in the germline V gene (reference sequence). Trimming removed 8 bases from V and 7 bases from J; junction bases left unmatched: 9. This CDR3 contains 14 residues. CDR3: CASGSQGVFEKLFF. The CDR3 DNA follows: TGTGCCAGCGGTTCACAGGGGGTTTTTGAAAAACTGTTTTTT.

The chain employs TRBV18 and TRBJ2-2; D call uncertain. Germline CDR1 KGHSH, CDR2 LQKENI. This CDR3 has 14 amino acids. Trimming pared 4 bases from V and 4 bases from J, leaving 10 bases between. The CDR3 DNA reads TGTGCCAGCTCACAGAAAGCCGGCACCGGGGAGCTGTTTTTT. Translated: CASSQKAGTGELFF.

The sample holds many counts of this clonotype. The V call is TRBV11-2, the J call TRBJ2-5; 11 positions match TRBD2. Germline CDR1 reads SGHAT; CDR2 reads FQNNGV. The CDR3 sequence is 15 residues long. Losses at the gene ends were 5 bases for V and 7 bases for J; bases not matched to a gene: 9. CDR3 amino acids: CASSATSGTRGTQYF. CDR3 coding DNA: TGTGCCAGCAGCGCGACTAGCGGGACGCGGGGGACCCAGTACTTC.

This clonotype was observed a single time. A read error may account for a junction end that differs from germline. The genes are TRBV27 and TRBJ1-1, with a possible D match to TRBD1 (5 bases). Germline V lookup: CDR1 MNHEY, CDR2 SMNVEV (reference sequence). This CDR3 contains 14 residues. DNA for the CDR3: TGTGCCGGCAGTCCCCCCGGGGGAATCCCTGAAGCTTTCTTT. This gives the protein CAGSPPGGIPEAFF.

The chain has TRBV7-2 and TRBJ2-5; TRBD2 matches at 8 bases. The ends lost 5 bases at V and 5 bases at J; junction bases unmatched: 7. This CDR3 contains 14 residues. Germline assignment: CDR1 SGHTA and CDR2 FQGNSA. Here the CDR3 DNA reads TGTGCCAGCAGCATTCGGGGGGGCAGGGAGACCCAGTACTTC. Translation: CASSIRGGRETQYF.

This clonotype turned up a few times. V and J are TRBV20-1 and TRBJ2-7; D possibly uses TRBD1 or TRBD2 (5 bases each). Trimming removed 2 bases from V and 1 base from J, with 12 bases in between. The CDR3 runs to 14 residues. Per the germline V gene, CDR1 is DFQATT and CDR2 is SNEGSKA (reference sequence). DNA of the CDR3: TGCAGTGCTAGATGGTGGGACCGATCCTACGAGCAGTACTTC. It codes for CSARWWDRSYEQYF.

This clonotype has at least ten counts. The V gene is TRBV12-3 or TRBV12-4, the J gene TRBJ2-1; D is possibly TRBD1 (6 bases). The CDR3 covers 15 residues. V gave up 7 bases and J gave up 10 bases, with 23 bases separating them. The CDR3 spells CASTRGGLPLGEQFF. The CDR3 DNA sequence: TGTGCCAGCACTCGTGGGGGCCTCCCCCTGGGGGAGCAGTTCTTC.